The 16 T cell receptor beta chains below were found in one sample sequenced in a study of cytomegalovirus exposure and HLA in healthy donors. The PCR made use of 60 Vbeta and 13 Jbeta primers. Sequencing was performed with immunoSEQ multiplex PCR; in TCRdb, only in-frame clones are kept and a portion is missing. The sample shows approximately 90,000 clones, 76% of them seen only once. The sequenced sample consisted of PBMCs. The source is a man aged 35 to 55 in good health and CMV-seronegative.

CDR3 sequence (DNA): TGTGCCAGCAGTTTTTTTGAGTCCTCTGGGGCCAACGTCCTGACTTTC. Protein product: CASSFFESSGANVLTF. V gene TRBV27 combines with J gene TRBJ2-6; no reliable D call. The CDR3 contains 16 residues. CDR1 is MNHEY, CDR2 SMNVEV, per germline (reference sequence). V was cut by 3 bases and J by 0 bases, with 9 bases left in between.

The rearrangement uses TRBV7-3 and TRBJ2-5; 9 positions agree with TRBD2. Germline CDR1 SGHTA, CDR2 FQGTGA. The CDR3 runs 15 residues. V lost 1 base and J lost 4; bases outside the gene matches: 4. CDR3: CASSLSLAGIETQYF. The CDR3 DNA follows: TGTGCCAGCAGCTTAAGTCTAGCGGGGATAGAGACCCAGTACTTC.

This clone was recorded a few times. V and J are TRBV6-5 and TRBJ1-4, with TRBD1 identical over 8 bases. V gave up 4 bases and J gave up 8 bases; unmatched junction bases: 12. Germline CDR1 and CDR2: MNHEY and SVGAGI. The CDR3 runs 16 residues. The chain's CDR3 is CASSFLQGGGNEKLFF. The CDR3 DNA follows: TGTGCCAGCAGTTTCTTACAGGGGGGTGGTAACGAAAAACTGTTTTTT.

The V gene is TRBV25-1, the J gene TRBJ2-7, with TRBD2 identical over 11 bases. This CDR3 comprises 15 residues. V lost 6 bases and J lost 4; bases outside the gene matches: 8. Germline lookup yields CDR1 MGHDK and CDR2 SYGVNS. Written as DNA, the CDR3 is TGTGCCAGCAGCAGGGGGCCTAGCGGGGGGTACGAGCAGTACTTC. This sequence encodes CASSRGPSGGYEQYF.

The V and J genes are TRBV15 and TRBJ1-1; D is uncertain. Trimming pared 0 bases from V and 4 bases from J, leaving 12 bases between. Looked up from germline, CDR1 is LNHNV and CDR2 is YYDKDF (reference sequence). The CDR3 has 15 amino acids. CDR3 protein: CATSRDRIGSTEAFF. The CDR3 nucleotides are TGTGCCACCAGCAGAGATAGGATAGGGAGCACTGAAGCTTTCTTT.

The V call is TRBV7-9, the J call TRBJ1-1, with 7 bases lining up with TRBD1. V shed 5 bases, J shed 8 bases, and the junction held 11 bases outside the gene matches. This CDR3 has 14 residues. Per the germline V gene, CDR1 is SEHNR and CDR2 is FQNEAQ (reference sequence). CDR3 residues: CASSQQGSTAEAFF. The CDR3 coding sequence is TGTGCCAGCAGCCAACAGGGGAGTACTGCCGAAGCTTTCTTT.

The chain's CDR3 is CASSWGSGEQFF. The CDR3 region has the DNA TGTGCCAGTAGTTGGGGATCGGGAGAGCAGTTCTTC. V usage is TRBV19 and J usage is TRBJ2-1, with D possibly being TRBD2 (5 bases). Germline assignment: CDR1 LNHDA and CDR2 SQIVND (reference sequence). The V gene lost 5 bases and the J gene lost 10 bases, with 12 bases spanning the gap. This CDR3 spans 12 amino acids.

CDR3 in amino acids: CATSRVSSPLHF. As DNA, the CDR3 is TGTGCCACCAGCAGAGTCAGTTCACCCCTCCACTTT. The V gene is TRBV15, the J gene TRBJ1-6; no definite D call. This CDR3 contains 12 residues. CDR1 is LNHNV and CDR2 is YYDKDF in the germline V gene (reference sequence). V gave up 1 base and J gave up 9 bases, with 4 bases separating them.

This chain joins TRBV10-3 and TRBJ1-4; D may be TRBD1 (5 bases). The CDR3 has 15 residues. Trimming took off 3 bases at V and 6 bases at J, with 14 bases between the two ends. Germline CDR1 reads ENHRY; CDR2 reads SYGVKD. The CDR3 bases are TGTGCCATCAGTGATGTAAGGGGCGAGGATGAAAAACTGTTTTTT. Encoded protein: CAISDVRGEDEKLFF.

V gene TRBV11-2 combines with J gene TRBJ2-1, with 8 bases fitting TRBD1. V gave up 8 bases and J gave up 6 bases; unmatched junction bases: 6. Looked up from germline, CDR1 is SGHAT and CDR2 is FQNNGV. The CDR3 extends over 13 amino acids. For the CDR3, the DNA is TGTGCCAGCGTAGGACAGGGACGCAATGAGCAGTTCTTC. This translates into CASVGQGRNEQFF.

This rearrangement joins TRBV28 to TRBJ2-7; TRBD1 aligns across 8 bases. CDR1 and CDR2 from the germline V gene are MDHEN and SYDVKM. The CDR3 sequence is 16 residues long. Trimming took 3 bases from V and 5 from J; bases not matched to a gene: 12. The CDR3 DNA follows: TGTGCCAGCAGTTTCTCTCCCGGGACAGGTGCCCACGAGCAGTACTTC. This gives the protein CASSFSPGTGAHEQYF.

V usage is TRBV9 and J usage is TRBJ1-5; 7 positions agree with TRBD1. There are 14 residues in the CDR3. V lost 2 bases and J lost 3; bases outside the gene matches: 2. Germline CDR1 SGDLS, CDR2 YYNGEE. The CDR3 protein is CASSVGQSNQPQHF. The CDR3 DNA reads as TGTGCCAGCAGCGTGGGACAGTCCAATCAGCCCCAGCATTTT.

The CDR3 DNA sequence: TGTGCCAGCAGCGACAGGACAGGATCTCTCGGCTATGGCTACACCTTC. As protein: CASSDRTGSLGYGYTF. The chain recombines TRBV9 with TRBJ1-2; TRBD1 aligns across 7 bases. Per germline, CDR1 SGDLS and CDR2 YYNGEE. The CDR3 loop spans 16 amino acids. V shed 3 bases and J 4 bases; nucleotides not matched to a gene: 12.

V usage is TRBV9 and J usage is TRBJ2-7; 11 positions match TRBD2. CDR1 and CDR2 (germline): SGDLS, YYNGEE. CDR3 length equals 16 residues. Germline trimming cut 6 bases from V and 2 bases from J; bases unmatched to any gene: 10. CDR3 in DNA: TGTGCCAGCAAAACCTCTAGCGGGGGGATCCCCTACGAGCAGTACTTC. It encodes CASKTSSGGIPYEQYF. The variable domain in full, completed from reference TRBV9 and TRBJ2-7, reads DSGVTQTPKHLITATGQRVTLRCSPRSGDLSVYWYQQSLDQGLQFLIQYYNGEERAKGNILERFSAQQFPDLHSELNLSSLELGDSALYFCASKTSSGGIPYEQYFGPGTRLTVT.

The gene calls are TRBV9 and TRBJ2-2, with D perhaps TRBD2 (5 bases). Germline lookup yields CDR1 SGDLS and CDR2 YYNGEE. The CDR3 has 17 amino acids. Trimming shortened V by 0 bases and J by 1 base, and 13 bases separated the two germline ends. The CDR3: CASSVEGGSGNTGELFF. The CDR3 nucleotides are TGTGCCAGCAGCGTAGAGGGTGGCAGCGGGAACACCGGGGAGCTGTTTTTT.

This clone was picked up a small number of times. V usage is TRBV4-3 and J usage is TRBJ2-5, with a tentative D call TRBD2 (5 bases). Gene TRBJ2-7 matches the end of the DNA better, so the J call may be wrong. The CDR3 is 17 residues long. In germline, CDR1 is LGHNA, CDR2 YSLEER. Written as DNA, the CDR3 is TGCGCCAGCAGCCAAGATCCCGTCGGGATTGCGTCCTACGAGCAGTACTTC. This codes for CASSQDPVGIASYEQYF.